This T cell receptor beta chain was identified in a study of cytomegalovirus exposure and HLA in healthy donors. Study findings and constraints: A later analysis found common viral pathogens apparently linked to several of the most significant clusters. Later analysis revealed greater clonal expansion in HLA-associated TCR beta chains than in equally common others. Earlier analysis looked at TCR beta V segments, and most were productive about 90% or about 30% of the time.

The donors were healthy bone marrow donors. Germline V gene sequence: CDR1 SNHLY, CDR2 FYNNEI. This CDR3 comprises 14 residues. V lost 5 bases, J lost 2 bases, and 12 bases lay in between. PCR involved 60 Vbeta and 13 Jbeta primers. This table comes from immunoSEQ multiplex PCR, and its TCRdb copy is limited to in-frame clones, with some not included. The sample's table shows over 200,000 clones. To note about this clone: The antigen remains unidentified.

The chain uses TRBV2 and TRBJ1-1; the D is unclear. Sequencing was carried out using PBMCs. This TCR came from a woman aged 25 to 39 in good health and CMV-seropositive. Written as DNA, the CDR3 is TGTGCCAGCAGTCCACCTAGGCGAAACACTGAAGCTTTCTTT. Amino acid sequence: CASSPPRRNTEAFF.